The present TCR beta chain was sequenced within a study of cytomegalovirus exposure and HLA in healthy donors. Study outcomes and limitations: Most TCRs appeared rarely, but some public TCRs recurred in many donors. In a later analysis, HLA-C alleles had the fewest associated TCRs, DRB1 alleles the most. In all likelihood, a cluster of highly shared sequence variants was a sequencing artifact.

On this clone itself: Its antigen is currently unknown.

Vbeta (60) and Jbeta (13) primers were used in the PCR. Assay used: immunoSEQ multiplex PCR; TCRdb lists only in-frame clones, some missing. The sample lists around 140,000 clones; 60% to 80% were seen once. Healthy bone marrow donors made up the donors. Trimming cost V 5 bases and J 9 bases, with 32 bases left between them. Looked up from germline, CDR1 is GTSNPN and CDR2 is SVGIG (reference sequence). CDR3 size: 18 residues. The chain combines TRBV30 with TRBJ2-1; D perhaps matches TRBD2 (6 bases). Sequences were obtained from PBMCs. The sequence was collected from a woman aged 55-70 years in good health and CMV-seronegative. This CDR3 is CAWGNGFFSGRTSFEQFF. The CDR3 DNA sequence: TGTGCCTGGGGTAACGGGTTTTTTTCAGGGCGAACTAGCTTTGAGCAGTTCTTC. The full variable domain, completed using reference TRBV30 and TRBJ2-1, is SQTIHQWPATLVQPVGSPLSLECTVEGTSNPNLYWYRQAAGRGLQLLFYSVGIGQISSEVPQNLSASRPQDRQFILSSKKLLLSDSGFYLCAWGNGFFSGRTSFEQFFGPGTRLTVL.